Below, 2 T cell receptor beta chains from the same sample are listed, as sequenced in a study of CD8+CD57+ T cells in acquired aplastic anemia. Template material for TCR beta VDJ and CDR3 profiling consisted of genomic DNA. TCRdb reanalysed the reads using MiXCR and keeps one entry per CDR3 protein. The sample includes some 120,000 distinct CDR3 sequences, 40% to 60% seen only once; the top ten take 2% to 3%. Material for sequencing was sorted CD4+, CD8+, or CD8+CD57+ T cells (not recorded which) from PBMCs. The receptors were gathered from a human donor in good health, serving as a control.

This clonotype appeared a single time. The rearrangement links TRBV10-3 to TRBJ2-1; 9 positions agree with TRBD2. V lost 3 bases, J lost 7 bases, and 10 bases stayed unmatched. The CDR3 is made up of 16 amino acids. Germline assignment: CDR1 ENHRY and CDR2 SYGVKD. The CDR3 DNA follows: TGTGCCATCAGTGACGCGACTAGCGGTCTAAGGAATGAGCAGTTCTTC. It encodes CAISDATSGLRNEQFF.

This clonotype was detected ten times or more. The J gene is TRBJ2-3, the V gene TRBV11-2; D possibly corresponds to TRBD2 (6 bases). Germline CDR1 and CDR2: SGHAT and FQNNGV. V was clipped by 1 base and J by 4 bases, with 18 bases between them. There are 17 residues in the CDR3. CDR3 DNA sequence: TGTGCCAGCAGCTTAGGGGGAGGAGGGCGGGGCGCAGATACGCAGTATTTT. It codes for CASSLGGGGRGADTQYF. Full variable domain (remainder filled in from reference TRBV11-2 and TRBJ2-3): EAGVAQSPRYKIIEKRQSVAFWCNPISGHATLYWYQQILGQGPKLLIQFQNNGVVDDSQLPKDRFSAERLKGVDSTLKIQPAKLEDSAVYLCASSLGGGGRGADTQYFGPGTRLTVL.